This T cell receptor (beta chain) came from a study of identical twins. Trimming took off 0 bases at V and 2 bases at J, with 7 bases between the two ends. The CDR3 consists of 14 residues. The germline gives CDR1 ENHRY, CDR2 SYGVKD. A universal primer binding site was introduced by template switching. The final cDNA contained unique molecular identifiers. TCRdb reprocessed the 5' RACE reads via MiXCR and lists one record per CDR3 protein. The sample has about 250,000 distinct CDR3 sequences; over 11% are singletons. Material: memory (CD45RO+) T cells sorted from blood. The source is a young woman in good health. V gene TRBV10-3 combines with J gene TRBJ2-5; perhaps D is TRBD1 or TRBD2 (5 bases each). CDR3 sequence reads: CAISESGGQETQYF. CDR3 DNA sequence: TGTGCCATCAGTGAGTCTGGGGGTCAAGAGACCCAGTACTTC.